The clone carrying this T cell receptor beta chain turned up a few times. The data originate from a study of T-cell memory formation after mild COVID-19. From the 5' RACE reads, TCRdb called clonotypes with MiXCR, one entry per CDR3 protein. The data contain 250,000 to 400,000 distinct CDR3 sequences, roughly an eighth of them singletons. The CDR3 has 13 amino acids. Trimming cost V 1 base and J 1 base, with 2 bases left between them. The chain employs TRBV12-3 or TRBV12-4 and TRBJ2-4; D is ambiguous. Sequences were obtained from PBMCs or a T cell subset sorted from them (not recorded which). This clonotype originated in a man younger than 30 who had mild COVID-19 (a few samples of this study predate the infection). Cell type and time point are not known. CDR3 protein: CASSLDAKNIQYF. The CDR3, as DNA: TGTGCCAGCAGTTTAGACGCCAAAAACATTCAGTACTTC.